This T cell receptor (beta chain) was documented in a study of a mutant IDH1 vaccine in newly diagnosed glioma. Study in general: Among treated patients, approximately 62% were male and about 40% female, and mean age was around 40 years. Most had both radiotherapy and temozolomide beforehand; others had only one.

The CDR3 contains 15 residues. CDR1 and CDR2 from the germline V gene are MNHNS and SASEGT. V was clipped by 2 bases and J by 2 bases, with 12 bases between them. Noted time point: week 35, safety follow-up. Every vaccine dose comprised 300 ug of mutant IDH1 20-mer peptide plus topical imiquimod. For this clone: Antigen: not known.

Some clones are missing from TCRdb's copy, which holds only in-frame ones; the method was immunoSEQ multiplex PCR. The data hold around 31,000 clones, with roughly 86% observed a single time. The source is a man aged 25 to 40 with glioma. Sequenced material: PBMCs, taken from a glioma patient whose treatment included an IDH1 peptide vaccine. This sequence joins TRBV6-1 and TRBJ1-1; D may be TRBD1 (6 bases). The CDR3 DNA sequence: TGTGCCAGCAGTGAACCGGGACACCTTAACACTGAAGCTTTCTTT. It is translated as CASSEPGHLNTEAFF.